The 5 T cell receptor beta chains reported below all come from one sample, sequenced in a study of T cell repertoires in cytomegalovirus infection. MiXCR, run by TCRdb on the reads, gives a single entry per CDR3 protein. The sample yields approximately 730,000 distinct CDR3 sequences, roughly 29% seen once. The antigens for these receptors are not known. The sequencing here drew on cultured CD8+ T cells from PBMCs, taken from culture after CMV antigen stimulation. The source is a human donor in good health (CMV status not recorded). Some clones in this sample may be carry-over from other donors' samples.

The J gene is TRBJ2-7, the V gene TRBV6-6; 11 nucleotides match TRBD1. J gave up 7 bases and V 5 bases, and 7 bases lay outside the gene matches. Per germline, CDR1 MNHNY and CDR2 SVGAGI (reference sequence). This CDR3 comprises 14 residues. The CDR3: CASSPGGQGAEQYV. In DNA, the CDR3 is TGTGCCAGCAGTCCGGGAGGACAGGGGGCGGAGCAGTACGTC.

The chain uses TRBV4-3 and TRBJ1-2; D is perhaps TRBD1 (6 bases). Germline CDR1 is LGHNA and CDR2 is YSLEER. The CDR3 length is 14 residues. V dropped 4 bases and J dropped 8 bases, with 17 bases sitting between them. CDR3 in amino acids: CASSPLTGLEGYTF. The CDR3 nucleotides are TGCGCCAGCAGCCCGTTAACAGGGTTGGAGGGCTACACCTTC.

The chain joins TRBV6-8 to TRBJ2-2; 7 nucleotides line up with TRBD1. J lost 4 bases, V lost 5 bases, and 10 bases had no gene match. Germline V gives CDR1 MNHGY, CDR2 SAAAGT. This CDR3 has 16 residues. CDR3 DNA sequence: TGTGCCAGCAGTCGACAGGGCCCCTGGGGCACCGGGGAGCTGTTTTTT. This sequence encodes CASSRQGPWGTGELFF.

This clonotype was detected ten times or more. The gene calls are TRBV7-2 and TRBJ1-5; 9 bases align to TRBD1. CDR1 is SGHTA and CDR2 is FQGNSA in the germline V gene. This CDR3 comprises 15 residues. The junction had 2 bases not matched to a gene; V was cut back by 1 base and J by 4 bases. This CDR3 is CASSLGQGENQPQHF. The CDR3 DNA reads TGTGCCAGCAGCTTAGGACAGGGGGAAAATCAGCCCCAGCATTTT.

This clonotype was seen more than once but under ten times. J is TRBJ2-2 and V is TRBV6-2 or TRBV6-3; possible D gene TRBD1, 5 bases. The V gene lost 6 bases and the J gene lost 0 bases, with 11 bases spanning the gap. This CDR3 is 15 amino acids long. Germline CDR1 and CDR2: MNHEY and SVGEGT. The CDR3 here is CASRKGDPNTGELFF. The CDR3 nucleotides are TGTGCCAGCAGAAAAGGGGATCCGAACACCGGGGAGCTGTTTTTT.